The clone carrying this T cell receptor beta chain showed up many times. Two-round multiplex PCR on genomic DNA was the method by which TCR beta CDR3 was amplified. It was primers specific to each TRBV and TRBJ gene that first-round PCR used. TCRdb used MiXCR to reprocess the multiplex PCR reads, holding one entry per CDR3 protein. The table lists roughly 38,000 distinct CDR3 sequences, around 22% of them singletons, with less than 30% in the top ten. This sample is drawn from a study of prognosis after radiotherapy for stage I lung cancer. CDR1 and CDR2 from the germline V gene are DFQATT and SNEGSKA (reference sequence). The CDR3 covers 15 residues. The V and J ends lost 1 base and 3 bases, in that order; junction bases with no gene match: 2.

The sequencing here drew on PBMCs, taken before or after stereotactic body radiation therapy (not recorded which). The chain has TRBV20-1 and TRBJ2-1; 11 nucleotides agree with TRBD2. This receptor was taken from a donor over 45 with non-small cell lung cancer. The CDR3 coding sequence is TGCAGTGCTAGAGCCCTAGCGGGAGGCTACAATGAGCAGTTCTTC. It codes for CSARALAGGYNEQFF.